This T cell receptor (beta chain) was retrieved from a study of blood T cell repertoires in COVID-19. Whole-study context: Researchers got acute and convalescent COVID-19 samples from the United States, Italy and Spain.

This clone turned up a few times. Germline CDR1 and CDR2: MGHRA and YSYEKL. The CDR3 loop spans 15 amino acids. V was pared by 1 base and J by 8 bases, with 8 bases of the junction left unmatched. Only in-frame clones appear in the TCRdb table, and some are missing; sequencing was by immunoSEQ multiplex PCR. Of just over 650,000 clones in the sample, about nine tenths were seen once. V usage is TRBV4-1 and J usage is TRBJ1-1, with TRBD1 matching over 9 bases. The sequencing input was peripheral blood. The source is a woman aged 18-29 years with acute or convalescent COVID-19. For the CDR3, the DNA is TGCGCCAGCAGCCAAGGCGACAGGGGGGCTGCCGAAGCTTTCTTT. Translating gives CASSQGDRGAAEAFF.